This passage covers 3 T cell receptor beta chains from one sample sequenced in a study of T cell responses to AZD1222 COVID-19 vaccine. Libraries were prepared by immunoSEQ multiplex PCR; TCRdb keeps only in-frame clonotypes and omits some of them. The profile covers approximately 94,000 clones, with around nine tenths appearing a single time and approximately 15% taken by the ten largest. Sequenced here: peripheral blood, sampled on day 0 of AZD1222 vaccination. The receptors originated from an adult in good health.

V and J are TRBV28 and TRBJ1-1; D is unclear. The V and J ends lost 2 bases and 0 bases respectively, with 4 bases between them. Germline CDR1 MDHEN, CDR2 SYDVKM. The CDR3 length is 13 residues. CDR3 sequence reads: CASSLKMNTEAFF. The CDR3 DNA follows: TGTGCCAGCAGTTTAAAAATGAACACTGAAGCTTTCTTT.

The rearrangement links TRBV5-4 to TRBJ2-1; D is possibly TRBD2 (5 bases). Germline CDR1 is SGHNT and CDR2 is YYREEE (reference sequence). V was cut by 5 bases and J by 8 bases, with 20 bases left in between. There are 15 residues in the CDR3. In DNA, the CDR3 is TGTGCCAGCAGATCCAGGAATTTAGGAGGCGATGAGCAGTTCTTC. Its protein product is CASRSRNLGGDEQFF.

CDR3 sequence: CATDKGRMGRAYEQYF. Here the CDR3 DNA reads TGTGCCACCGATAAGGGGAGGATGGGCCGGGCCTACGAGCAGTACTTC. The J gene is TRBJ2-7, the V gene TRBV24-1; D is perhaps TRBD2 (6 bases). V lost 9 bases, J lost 2 bases, and 22 bases lay in between. The CDR3 extends over 16 amino acids. Per germline, CDR1 KGHDR and CDR2 SFDVKD.